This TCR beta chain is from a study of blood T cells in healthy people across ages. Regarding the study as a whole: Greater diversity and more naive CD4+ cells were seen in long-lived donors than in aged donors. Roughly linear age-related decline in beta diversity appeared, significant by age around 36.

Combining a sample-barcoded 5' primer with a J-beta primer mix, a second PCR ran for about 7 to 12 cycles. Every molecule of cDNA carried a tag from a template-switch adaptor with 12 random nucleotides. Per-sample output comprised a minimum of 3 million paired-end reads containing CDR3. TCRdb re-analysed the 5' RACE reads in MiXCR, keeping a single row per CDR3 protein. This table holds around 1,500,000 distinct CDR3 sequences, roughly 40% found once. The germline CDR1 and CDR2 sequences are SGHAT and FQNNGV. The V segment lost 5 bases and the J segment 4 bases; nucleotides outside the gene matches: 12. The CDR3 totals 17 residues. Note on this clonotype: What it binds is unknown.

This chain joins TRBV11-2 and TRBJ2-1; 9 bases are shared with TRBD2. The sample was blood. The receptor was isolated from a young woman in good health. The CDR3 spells CASSRRASGTYYNEQFF. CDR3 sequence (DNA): TGTGCCAGCAGCCGGCGGGCTAGCGGGACCTATTACAATGAGCAGTTCTTC. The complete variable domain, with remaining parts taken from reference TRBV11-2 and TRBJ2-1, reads EAGVAQSPRYKIIEKRQSVAFWCNPISGHATLYWYQQILGQGPKLLIQFQNNGVVDDSQLPKDRFSAERLKGVDSTLKIQPAKLEDSAVYLCASSRRASGTYYNEQFFGPGTRLTVL.